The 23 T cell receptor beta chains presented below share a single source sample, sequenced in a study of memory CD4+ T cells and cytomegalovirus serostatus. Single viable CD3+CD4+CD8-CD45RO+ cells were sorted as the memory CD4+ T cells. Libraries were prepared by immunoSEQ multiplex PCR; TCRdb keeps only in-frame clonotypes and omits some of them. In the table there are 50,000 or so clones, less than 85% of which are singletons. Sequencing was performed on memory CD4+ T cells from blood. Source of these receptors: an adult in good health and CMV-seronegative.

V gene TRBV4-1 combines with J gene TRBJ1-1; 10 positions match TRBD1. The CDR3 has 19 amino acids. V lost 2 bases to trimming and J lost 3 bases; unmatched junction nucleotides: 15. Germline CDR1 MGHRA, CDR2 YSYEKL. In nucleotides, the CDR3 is TGCGCCAGCAGCCAAATTCGCCCCCGCCTGGGACAGGGGTACACTGAAGCTTTCTTT. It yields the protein CASSQIRPRLGQGYTEAFF.

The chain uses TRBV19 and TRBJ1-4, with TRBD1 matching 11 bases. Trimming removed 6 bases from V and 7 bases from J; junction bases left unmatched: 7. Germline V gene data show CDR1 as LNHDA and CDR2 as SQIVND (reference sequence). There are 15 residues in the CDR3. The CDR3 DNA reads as TGTGCCAGTAGCAGGACAGGGGGCCGGCGTGAAAAACTGTTTTTT. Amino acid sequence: CASSRTGGRREKLFF.

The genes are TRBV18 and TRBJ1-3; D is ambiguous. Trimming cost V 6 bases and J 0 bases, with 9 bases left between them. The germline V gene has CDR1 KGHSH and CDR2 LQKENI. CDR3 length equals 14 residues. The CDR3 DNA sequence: TGTGCCAGCTCCCCCGATGCCTCTGGAAACACCATATATTTT. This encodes CASSPDASGNTIYF.

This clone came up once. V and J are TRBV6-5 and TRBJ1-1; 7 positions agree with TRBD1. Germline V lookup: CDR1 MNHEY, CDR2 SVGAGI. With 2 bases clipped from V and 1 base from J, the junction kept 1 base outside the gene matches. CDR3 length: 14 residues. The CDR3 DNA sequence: TGTGCCAGCAGTTACGACAGGGCGAACACTGAAGCTTTCTTT. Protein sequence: CASSYDRANTEAFF.

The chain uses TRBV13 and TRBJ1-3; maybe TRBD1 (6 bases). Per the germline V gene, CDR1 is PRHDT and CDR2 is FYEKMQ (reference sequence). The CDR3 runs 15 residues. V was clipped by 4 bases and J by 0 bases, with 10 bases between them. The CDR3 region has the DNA TGTGCCAGCAGCTCCAGGGGAGTCTCTGGAAACACCATATATTTT. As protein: CASSSRGVSGNTIYF. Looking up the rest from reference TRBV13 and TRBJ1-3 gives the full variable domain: AAGVIQSPRHLIKEKRETATLKCYPIPRHDTVYWYQQGPGQDPQFLISFYEKMQSDKGSIPDRFSAQQFSDYHSELNMSSLELGDSALYFCASSSRGVSGNTIYFGEGSWLTVV.

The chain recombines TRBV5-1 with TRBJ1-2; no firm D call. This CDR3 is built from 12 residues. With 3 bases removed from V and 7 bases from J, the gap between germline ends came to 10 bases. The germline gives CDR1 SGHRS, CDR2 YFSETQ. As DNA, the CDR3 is TGCGCCAGCAGCTATACCGAGGGTGGCTACACCTTC. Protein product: CASSYTEGGYTF.

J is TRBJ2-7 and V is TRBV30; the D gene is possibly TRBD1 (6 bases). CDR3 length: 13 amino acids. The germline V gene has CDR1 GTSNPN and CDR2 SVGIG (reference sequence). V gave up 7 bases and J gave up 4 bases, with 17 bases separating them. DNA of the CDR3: TGTGCCTTCCGGACAGTTAAGTATTACGAGCAGTACTTC. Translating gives CAFRTVKYYEQYF. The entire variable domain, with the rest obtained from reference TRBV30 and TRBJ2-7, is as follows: SQTIHQWPATLVQPVGSPLSLECTVEGTSNPNLYWYRQAAGRGLQLLFYSVGIGQISSEVPQNLSASRPQDRQFILSSKKLLLSDSGFYLCAFRTVKYYEQYFGPGTRLTVT.

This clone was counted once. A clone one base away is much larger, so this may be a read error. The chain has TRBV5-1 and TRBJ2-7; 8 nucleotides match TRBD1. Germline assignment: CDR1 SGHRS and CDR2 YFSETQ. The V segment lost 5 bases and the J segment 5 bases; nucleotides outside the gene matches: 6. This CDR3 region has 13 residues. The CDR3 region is CASSSQGADEQYF. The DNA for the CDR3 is TGCGCCAGCAGTTCTCAGGGGGCCGACGAGCAGTACTTC.

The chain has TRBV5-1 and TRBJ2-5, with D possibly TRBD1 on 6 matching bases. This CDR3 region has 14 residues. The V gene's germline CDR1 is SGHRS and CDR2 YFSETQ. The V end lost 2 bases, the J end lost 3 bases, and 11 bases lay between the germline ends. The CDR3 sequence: CASSLFSGEETQYF. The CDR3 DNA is TGCGCCAGCAGCTTATTTTCAGGGGAAGAGACCCAGTACTTC.

The CDR3: CASSAARTGEKLFF. For the CDR3, the DNA is TGTGCCAGCAGTGCGGCCCGGACAGGAGAAAAACTGTTTTTT. This sequence joins TRBV6-1 and TRBJ1-4; 7 nucleotides agree with TRBD1. V shed 4 bases, J shed 8 bases, and the junction held 7 bases outside the gene matches. CDR3 length: 14 amino acids. Germline CDR1 reads MNHNS; CDR2 reads SASEGT.

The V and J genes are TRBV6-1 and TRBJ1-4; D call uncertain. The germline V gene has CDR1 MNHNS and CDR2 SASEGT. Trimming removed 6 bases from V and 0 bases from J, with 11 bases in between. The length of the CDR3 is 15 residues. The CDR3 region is CASSVDGATNEKLFF. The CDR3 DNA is TGTGCCAGCAGCGTAGACGGTGCAACTAATGAAAAACTGTTTTTT.

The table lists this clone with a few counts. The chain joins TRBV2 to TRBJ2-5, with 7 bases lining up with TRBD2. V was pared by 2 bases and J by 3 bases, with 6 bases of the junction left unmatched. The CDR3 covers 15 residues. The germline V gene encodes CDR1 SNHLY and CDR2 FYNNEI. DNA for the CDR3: TGTGCCAGCAGTGAATGGGGCGGGAGAGAAGAGACCCAGTACTTC. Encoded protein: CASSEWGGREETQYF. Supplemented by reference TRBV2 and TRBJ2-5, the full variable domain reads EPEVTQTPSHQVTQMGQEVILRCVPISNHLYFYWYRQILGQKVEFLVSFYNNEISEKSEIFDDQFSVERPDGSNFTLKIRSTKLEDSAMYFCASSEWGGREETQYFGPGTRLLVL.

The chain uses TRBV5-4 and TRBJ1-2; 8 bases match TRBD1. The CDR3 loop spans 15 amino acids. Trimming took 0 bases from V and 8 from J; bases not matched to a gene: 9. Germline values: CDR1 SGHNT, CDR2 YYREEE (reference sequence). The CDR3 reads CASSLVTGGIGGYTF. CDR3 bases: TGTGCCAGCAGCTTGGTAACAGGGGGAATCGGCGGCTACACCTTC.

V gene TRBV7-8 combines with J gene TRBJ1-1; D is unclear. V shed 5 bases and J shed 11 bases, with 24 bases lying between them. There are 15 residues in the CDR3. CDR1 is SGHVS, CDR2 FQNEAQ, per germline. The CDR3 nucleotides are TGTGCCAGCAGCCGCTCTTTAGAGTTGAAAGTGGGGGCTTTCTTT. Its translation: CASSRSLELKVGAFF.

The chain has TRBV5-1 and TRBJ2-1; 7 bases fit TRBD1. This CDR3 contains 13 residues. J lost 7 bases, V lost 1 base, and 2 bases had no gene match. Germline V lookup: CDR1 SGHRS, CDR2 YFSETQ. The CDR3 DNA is TGCGCCAGCAGCTTGTCGACAGGGAATGAGCAGTTCTTC. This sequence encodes CASSLSTGNEQFF.

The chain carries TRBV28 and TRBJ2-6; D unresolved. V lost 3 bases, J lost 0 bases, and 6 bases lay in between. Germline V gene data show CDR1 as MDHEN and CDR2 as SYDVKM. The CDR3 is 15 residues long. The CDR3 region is CASSLSRSGANVLTF. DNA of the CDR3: TGTGCCAGCAGTTTGAGCCGCTCTGGGGCCAACGTCCTGACTTTC.

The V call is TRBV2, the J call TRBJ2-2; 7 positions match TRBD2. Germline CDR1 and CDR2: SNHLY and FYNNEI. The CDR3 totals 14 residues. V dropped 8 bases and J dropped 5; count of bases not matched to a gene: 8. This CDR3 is CASLRTSSTGELFF. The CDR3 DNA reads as TGTGCCAGCCTCCGGACTAGTAGTACCGGGGAGCTGTTTTTT.

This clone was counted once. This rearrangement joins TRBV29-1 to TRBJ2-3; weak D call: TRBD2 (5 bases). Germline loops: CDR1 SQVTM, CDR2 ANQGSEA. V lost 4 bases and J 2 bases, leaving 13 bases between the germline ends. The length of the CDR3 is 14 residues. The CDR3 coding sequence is TGCAGCGTTGTGGTAGCGAGGCACACAGATACGCAGTATTTT. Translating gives CSVVVARHTDTQYF.

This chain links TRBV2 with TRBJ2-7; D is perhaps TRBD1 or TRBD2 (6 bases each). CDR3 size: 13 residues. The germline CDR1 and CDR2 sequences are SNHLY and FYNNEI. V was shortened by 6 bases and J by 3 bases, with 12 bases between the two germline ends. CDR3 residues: CASREEGGYEQYF. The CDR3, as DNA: TGTGCCAGCAGAGAGGAGGGGGGCTACGAGCAGTACTTC.

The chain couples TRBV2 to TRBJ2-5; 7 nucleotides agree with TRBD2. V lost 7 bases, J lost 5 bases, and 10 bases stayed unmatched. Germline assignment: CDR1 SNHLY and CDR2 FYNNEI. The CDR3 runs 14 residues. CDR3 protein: CASKPPAGEETQYF. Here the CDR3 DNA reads TGTGCCAGCAAACCTCCGGCGGGAGAGGAGACCCAGTACTTC.

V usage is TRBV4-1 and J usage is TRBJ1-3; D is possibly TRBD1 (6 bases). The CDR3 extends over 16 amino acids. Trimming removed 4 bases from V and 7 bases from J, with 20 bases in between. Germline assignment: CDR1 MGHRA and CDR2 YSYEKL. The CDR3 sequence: CASSPLAGTIVNTIYF. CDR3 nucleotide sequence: TGCGCCAGCAGCCCCCTCGCCGGGACAATTGTGAACACCATATATTTT.

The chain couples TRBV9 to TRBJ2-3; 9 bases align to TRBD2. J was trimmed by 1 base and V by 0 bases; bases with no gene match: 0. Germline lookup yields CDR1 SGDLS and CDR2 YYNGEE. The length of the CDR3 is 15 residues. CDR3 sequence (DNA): TGTGCCAGCAGCGTAGGGACTAGCGGCACAGATACGCAGTATTTT. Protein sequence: CASSVGTSGTDTQYF. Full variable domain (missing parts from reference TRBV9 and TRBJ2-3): DSGVTQTPKHLITATGQRVTLRCSPRSGDLSVYWYQQSLDQGLQFLIQYYNGEERAKGNILERFSAQQFPDLHSELNLSSLELGDSALYFCASSVGTSGTDTQYFGPGTRLTVL.

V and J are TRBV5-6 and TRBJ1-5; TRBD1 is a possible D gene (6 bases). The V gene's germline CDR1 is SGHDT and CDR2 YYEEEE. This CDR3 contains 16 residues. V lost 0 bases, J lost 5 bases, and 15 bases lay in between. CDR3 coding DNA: TGTGCCAGCAGCTTGGGTATGGGTGAGGGGGATCAGCCCCAGCATTTT. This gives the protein CASSLGMGEGDQPQHF.